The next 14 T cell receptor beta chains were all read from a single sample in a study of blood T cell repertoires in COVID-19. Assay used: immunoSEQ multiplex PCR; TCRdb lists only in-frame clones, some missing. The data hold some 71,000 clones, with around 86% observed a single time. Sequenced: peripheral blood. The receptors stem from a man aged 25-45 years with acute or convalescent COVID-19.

The CDR3 region is CASSRNTGIAEAFF. The CDR3 nucleotides read TGTGCCAGCAGCCGAAATACAGGGATCGCTGAAGCTTTCTTT. This chain joins TRBV5-4 and TRBJ1-1; TRBD1 is a possible D gene (6 bases). Trimming took off 4 bases at V and 6 bases at J, with 16 bases between the two ends. CDR1 is SGHNT, CDR2 YYREEE, per germline (reference sequence). CDR3 length equals 14 residues.

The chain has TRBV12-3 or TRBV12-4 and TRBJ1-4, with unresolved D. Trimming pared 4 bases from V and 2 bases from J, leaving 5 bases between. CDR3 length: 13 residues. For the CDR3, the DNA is TGTGCCAGCAGTTCGGGTACTAATGAAAAACTGTTTTTT. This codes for CASSSGTNEKLFF.

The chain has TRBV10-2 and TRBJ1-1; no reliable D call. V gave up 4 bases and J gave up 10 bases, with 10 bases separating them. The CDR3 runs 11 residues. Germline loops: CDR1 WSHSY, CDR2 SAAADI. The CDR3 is CASSGRYGAFF. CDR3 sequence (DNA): TGCGCCAGCAGTGGCCGGTATGGAGCTTTCTTT.

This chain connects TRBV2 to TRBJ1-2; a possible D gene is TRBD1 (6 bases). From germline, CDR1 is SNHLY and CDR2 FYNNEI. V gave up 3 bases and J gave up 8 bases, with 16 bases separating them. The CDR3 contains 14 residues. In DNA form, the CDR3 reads TGTGCCAGCAGTGACAGGGGTTGGCTGGGGGGCTACACCTTC. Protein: CASSDRGWLGGYTF.

The CDR3 loop reads CASSRDRGFGTEAFF. The DNA of the CDR3 is TGTGCCAGCAGCCGGGACAGGGGGTTTGGGACTGAAGCTTTCTTT. The chain employs TRBV5-6 and TRBJ1-1; 11 bases agree with TRBD1. Per germline, CDR1 SGHDT and CDR2 YYEEEE. The trim removed 4 bases at V and 5 bases at J, leaving 7 bases unmatched. The CDR3 has 15 amino acids.

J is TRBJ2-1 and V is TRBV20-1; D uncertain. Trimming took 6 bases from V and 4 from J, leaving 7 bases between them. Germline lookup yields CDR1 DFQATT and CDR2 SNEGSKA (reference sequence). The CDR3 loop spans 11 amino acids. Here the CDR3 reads CSAPIYNEQFF. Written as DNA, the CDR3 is TGCAGTGCCCCCATTTACAATGAGCAGTTCTTC.

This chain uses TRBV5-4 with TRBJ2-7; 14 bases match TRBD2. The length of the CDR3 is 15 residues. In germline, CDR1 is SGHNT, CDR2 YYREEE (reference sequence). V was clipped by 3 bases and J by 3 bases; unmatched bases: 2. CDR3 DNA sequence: TGTGCCAGCAGCTGGGGACTAGCGGGAGACTACGAGCAGTACTTC. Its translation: CASSWGLAGDYEQYF.

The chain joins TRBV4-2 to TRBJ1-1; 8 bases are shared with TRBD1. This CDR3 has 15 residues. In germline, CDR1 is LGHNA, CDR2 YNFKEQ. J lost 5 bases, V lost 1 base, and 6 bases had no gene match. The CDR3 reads CASSQGHRGGTEAFF. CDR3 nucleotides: TGTGCCAGCAGCCAAGGCCACAGGGGGGGAACTGAAGCTTTCTTT.

The CDR3 is CASSLVLYNEQFF. CDR3 nucleotides: TGTGCCAGCAGCTTAGTTCTTTACAATGAGCAGTTCTTC. The chain couples TRBV7-2 to TRBJ2-1, with D unclear. There are 13 residues in the CDR3. V was shortened by 1 base and J by 4 bases, with 5 bases between the two germline ends. The germline CDR1 and CDR2 sequences are SGHTA and FQGNSA.

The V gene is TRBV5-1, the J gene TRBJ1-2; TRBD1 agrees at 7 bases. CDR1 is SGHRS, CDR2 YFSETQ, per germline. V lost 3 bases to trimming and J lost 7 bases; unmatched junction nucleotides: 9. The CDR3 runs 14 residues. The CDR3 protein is CASSSGQRISGYTF. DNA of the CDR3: TGCGCCAGCAGCTCGGGACAGAGAATAAGTGGCTACACCTTC.

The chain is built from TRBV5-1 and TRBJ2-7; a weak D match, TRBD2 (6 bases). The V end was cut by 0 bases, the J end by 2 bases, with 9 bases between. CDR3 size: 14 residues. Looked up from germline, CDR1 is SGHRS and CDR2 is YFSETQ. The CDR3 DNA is TGCGCCAGCAGCTTGGACGGGGGAGCCTACGAGCAGTACGTC. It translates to CASSLDGGAYEQYV.

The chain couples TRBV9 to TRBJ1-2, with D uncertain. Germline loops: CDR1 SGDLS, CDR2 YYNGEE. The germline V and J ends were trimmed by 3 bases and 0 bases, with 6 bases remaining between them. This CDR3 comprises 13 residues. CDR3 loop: CASSAGTNYGYTF. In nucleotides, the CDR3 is TGTGCCAGCAGCGCGGGAACTAACTATGGCTACACCTTC.

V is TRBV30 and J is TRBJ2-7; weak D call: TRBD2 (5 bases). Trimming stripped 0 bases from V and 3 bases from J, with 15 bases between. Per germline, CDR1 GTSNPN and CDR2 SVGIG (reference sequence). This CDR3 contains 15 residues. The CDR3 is CAWSVGPKRNYEQYF. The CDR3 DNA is TGTGCCTGGAGTGTGGGCCCTAAGCGGAACTACGAGCAGTACTTC.

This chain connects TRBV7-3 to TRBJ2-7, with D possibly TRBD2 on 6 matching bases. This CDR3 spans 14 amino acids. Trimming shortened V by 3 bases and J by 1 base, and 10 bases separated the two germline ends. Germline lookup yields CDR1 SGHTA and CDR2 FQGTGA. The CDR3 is CASSFQGGSYEQYF. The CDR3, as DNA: TGTGCCAGCAGCTTTCAGGGAGGTTCCTACGAGCAGTACTTC.